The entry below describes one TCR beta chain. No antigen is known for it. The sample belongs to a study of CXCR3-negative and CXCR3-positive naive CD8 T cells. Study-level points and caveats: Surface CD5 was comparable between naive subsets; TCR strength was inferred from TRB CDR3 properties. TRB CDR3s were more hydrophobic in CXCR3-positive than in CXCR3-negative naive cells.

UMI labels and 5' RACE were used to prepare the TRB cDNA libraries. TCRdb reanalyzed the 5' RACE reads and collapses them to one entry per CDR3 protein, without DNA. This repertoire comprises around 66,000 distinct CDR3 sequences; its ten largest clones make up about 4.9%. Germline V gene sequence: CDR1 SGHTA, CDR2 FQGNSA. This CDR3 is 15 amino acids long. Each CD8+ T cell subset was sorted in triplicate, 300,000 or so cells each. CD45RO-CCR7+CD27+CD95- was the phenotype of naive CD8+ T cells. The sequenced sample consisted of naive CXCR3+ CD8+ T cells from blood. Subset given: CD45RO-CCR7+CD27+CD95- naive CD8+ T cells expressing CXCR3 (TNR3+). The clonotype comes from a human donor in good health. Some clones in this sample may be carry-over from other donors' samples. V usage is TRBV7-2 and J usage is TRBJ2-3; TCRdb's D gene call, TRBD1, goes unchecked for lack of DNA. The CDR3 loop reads CASSLDGGVIDTQYF.